This T cell receptor beta chain was found in a study of response to subunit inactivated influenza vaccine. This clonotype came up a few times. Antigen specificity is unknown. This CDR3 contains 14 residues. Germline V gene data show CDR1 as SGHTA and CDR2 as FQGNSA. The V gene lost 5 bases and the J gene lost 2 bases, with 11 bases spanning the gap. Study-level points and caveats: Authors suggested each seasonal influenza vaccination recruits few new T cells.

In TCRdb, the RT-PCR reads were re-called with MiXCR into one record per CDR3 protein. This table has some 500,000 distinct CDR3 sequences, 25% appearing once. The receptor's source is a man in his fifties who received an inactivated influenza vaccine. Sequenced material: CD4+ T cells sorted from PBMCs, taken 4 to 6 days after vaccination. J is TRBJ2-3 and V is TRBV7-2; D uncertain. CDR3 loop: CASSQSPDTDTQYF. CDR3 nucleotides: TGTGCCAGCAGCCAATCCCCGGACACAGATACGCAGTATTTT.